The rows below give T cell receptor beta chains drawn from one sample of a study of CD8 T cells in Susac syndrome. TCRdb redid the calling of the immunoSEQ multiplex PCR reads with MiXCR, one entry per CDR3 protein. The sample holds more than 150,000 distinct CDR3 sequences, roughly 94% seen once. Sequenced material: CD8+ T cells from PBMCs. The receptor set was obtained from a human donor with Susac syndrome. Both conserved end residues are part of each CDR3. D genes are given only for firm matches. Not all rows give a size; the values are once, few, many and, for expanded clones, a class.

D,J,V,size,length,CDR3,DNA
TRBD1,TRBJ1-4,TRBV9,.,13,CASSSGQFEKLFF,TGTGCCAGCAGCTCGGGACAGTTTGAAAAACTGTTTTTT
TRBD2,TRBJ2-3,TRBV28,.,14,CASSLRLATDTQYF,TGTGCCAGCAGTCTTCGACTAGCAACAGATACGCAGTATTTT
TRBD1,TRBJ1-3,TRBV9,.,15,CASSGQGVSGNTIYF,TGTGCCAGCAGCGGTCAGGGGGTCTCTGGAAACACCATATATTTT
.,TRBJ2-3,TRBV2,.,13,CASRPPEGDTQYF,TGTGCCAGCAGGCCACCTGAGGGGGATACGCAGTATTTT
.,TRBJ1-1,TRBV5-4,.,14,CASSYRQEQGQAFF,TGTGCCAGCAGTTACAGACAGGAACAGGGCCAAGCTTTCTTT
.,TRBJ1-2,TRBV27,.,14,CASSFRGVGYGYTF,TGTGCCAGCAGTTTTCGGGGGGTGGGCTATGGCTACACCTTC
.,TRBJ1-4,TRBV27,.,16,CASSYLGRGLNEKLFF,TGTGCCAGCAGTTACCTCGGACGGGGACTTAATGAAAAACTGTTTTTT
.,TRBJ2-7,TRBV29-1,.,13,CSVGPDGTYEQYF,TGCAGCGTGGGGCCCGACGGGACCTACGAGCAGTACTTC
TRBD2,TRBJ2-1,TRBV7-2,.,16,CASSTPSGSPYNEQFF,TGTGCCAGCAGTACCCCTAGCGGGAGTCCCTACAATGAGCAGTTCTTC
.,TRBJ2-7,TRBV6-5,.,17,CASSYSAGGRESYEQYF,TGTGCCAGCAGTTACTCGGCCGGGGGCCGAGAGTCCTACGAGCAGTACTTC
TRBD2,TRBJ2-7,TRBV9,.,14,CASSGTSGAYEQYF,TGTGCCAGCAGTGGGACTAGCGGGGCCTACGAGCAGTACTTC
TRBD2,TRBJ2-1,TRBV3-1,.,14,CASTGDYLANEQFF,TGTGCCAGCACGGGGGACTATTTGGCGAATGAGCAGTTCTTC
TRBD1,TRBJ1-1,TRBV20-1,.,14,CSAQTGAVNTEAFF,TGCAGTGCCCAGACAGGGGCTGTGAACACTGAAGCTTTCTTT
.,TRBJ1-6,TRBV6-5,.,15,CASSGGLYYNSPLHF,TGTGCCAGCAGTGGGGGACTTTACTATAATTCACCCCTCCACTTT
TRBD2,TRBJ2-2,TRBV4-1,.,15,CASSPGLASTGELFF,TGCGCCAGCAGCCCGGGACTAGCAAGCACCGGGGAGCTGTTTTTT
.,TRBJ2-5,TRBV4-1,once,14,CASSHSDGKETQYF,TGCGCCAGCAGCCACTCGGACGGAAAAGAGACCCAGTACTTC
.,TRBJ2-7,TRBV19,.,16,CASSIGTGPKTYEQYF,TGTGCCAGTAGTATTGGAACAGGCCCTAAGACATACGAGCAGTACTTC
TRBD2,TRBJ2-5,TRBV13,.,16,CASSPLEGGLQETQYF,TGTGCCAGCAGCCCACTAGAGGGAGGGCTTCAAGAGACCCAGTACTTC
TRBD2,TRBJ2-6,TRBV7-9,.,18,CASSYPGGAPSGANVLTF,TGTGCCAGCAGCTACCCGGGGGGTGCCCCTTCTGGGGCCAACGTCCTGACTTTC
.,TRBJ2-3,TRBV3-1,once,16,CASSQAGPASTDTQYF,TGTGCCAGCAGCCAAGCAGGACCAGCTAGCACAGATACGCAGTATTTT
.,TRBJ2-3,TRBV9,.,15,CASSAMTTGTDTQYF,TGTGCCAGCAGCGCAATGACAACAGGGACAGATACGCAGTATTTT
.,TRBJ2-1,TRBV28,.,14,CASTHQGSYNEQFF,TGTGCCAGCACCCACCAGGGCTCCTACAATGAGCAGTTCTTC
.,TRBJ2-1,TRBV12-3/TRBV12-4,.,14,CASSPPLSGNEQFF,TGTGCCAGCAGCCCGCCCCTTTCGGGTAATGAGCAGTTCTTC
TRBD1,TRBJ1-1,TRBV20-1,.,18,CSARDLRQGQVTGTEAFF,TGCAGTGCTAGAGATTTAAGACAGGGGCAGGTAACGGGCACTGAAGCTTTCTTT
TRBD1,TRBJ2-3,TRBV14,once,18,CASSQVSGGTGLQDTQYF,TGTGCCAGCAGCCAAGTATCGGGCGGGACAGGCCTCCAAGATACGCAGTATTTT
TRBD1,TRBJ2-1,TRBV6-2/TRBV6-3,.,15,CASGWGQGLVNEQFF,TGTGCCAGCGGCTGGGGACAGGGCCTCGTAAATGAGCAGTTCTTC
.,TRBJ1-1,TRBV30,.,14,CAWSEGPSNTEAFF,TGTGCCTGGAGTGAGGGGCCGTCAAACACTGAAGCTTTCTTT
.,TRBJ2-1,TRBV9,.,15,CASSVEQSSYNEQFF,TGTGCCAGCAGCGTAGAACAAAGCTCCTACAATGAGCAGTTCTTC
.,TRBJ2-1,TRBV12-3/TRBV12-4,few,13,CASSSPRLSDPFF,TGTGCCAGCAGTTCCCCCCGACTAAGCGATCCGTTCTTC
.,TRBJ1-1,TRBV6-2/TRBV6-3,once,14,CASSALHSNTEAFF,TGTGCCAGCTCGGCCTTACACTCGAACACTGAAGCTTTCTTT
.,TRBJ2-7,TRBV2,.,15,CASRVAPGGSYEQYF,TGTGCCAGCAGGGTTGCCCCAGGAGGCTCCTACGAGCAGTACTTC
.,TRBJ1-5,TRBV9,.,15,CASSVAGTSNQPQHF,TGTGCCAGCAGCGTAGCAGGGACGAGCAATCAGCCCCAGCATTTT
.,TRBJ1-6,TRBV19,.,13,CASSISPNSPLHF,TGTGCCAGTAGTATCTCACCAAATTCACCCCTCCACTTT
.,TRBJ1-2,TRBV4-2,once,16,CASSQDGGNRDYGYTF,TGTGCCAGCAGCCAGGACGGGGGGAATAGAGATTATGGCTACACCTTC
.,TRBJ1-2,TRBV29-1,.,12,CSVEDFGGSYTF,TGCAGCGTTGAAGATTTTGGGGGGAGCTACACCTTC
.,TRBJ2-7,TRBV5-1,.,15,CASRLETPGSYEQYF,TGCGCCAGCAGACTCGAGACCCCTGGCTCCTACGAGCAGTACTTC
.,TRBJ1-5,TRBV27,.,12,CASSYRGQPQHF,TGTGCCAGCAGTTATCGTGGCCAGCCCCAGCATTTT
TRBD1,TRBJ1-2,TRBV5-1,.,14,CASSLGQGGDGYTF,TGCGCCAGCAGCCTGGGACAGGGCGGTGATGGCTACACCTTC
.,TRBJ2-1,TRBV6-5,.,15,CASRLGLNSYNEQFF,TGTGCCAGCAGGCTGGGGCTTAATTCCTACAATGAGCAGTTCTTC
.,TRBJ1-4,TRBV30,.,13,CAWCRQSNEKLFF,TGTGCCTGGTGCAGACAGTCTAATGAAAAACTGTTTTTT
.,TRBJ2-6,TRBV28,.,16,CASSSRLGPGANVLTF,TGTGCCAGCAGTTCACGATTGGGACCCGGGGCCAACGTCCTGACTTTC
TRBD1,TRBJ1-2,TRBV4-1,.,15,CASSQAQGEVGGYTF,TGCGCCAGCAGCCAAGCACAGGGGGAGGTTGGTGGCTACACCTTC
TRBD1,TRBJ1-1,TRBV12-3/TRBV12-4,once,13,CASIQTGDTEAFF,TGTGCCAGCATCCAAACAGGGGACACTGAAGCTTTCTTT